Below, 23 T cell receptor beta chains from the same sample are listed, as sequenced in a study of cytomegalovirus exposure and HLA in healthy donors. It was with 60 Vbeta and 13 Jbeta primers that the PCR ran. TCRdb's copy holds only in-frame clones and misses some; the assay was immunoSEQ multiplex PCR. The data contain some 150,000 clones, around nine tenths of them singletons. The sample was PBMCs. All receptors derive from a woman younger than 45 in good health and CMV-seronegative.

V is TRBV5-8 and J is TRBJ2-7; a weak D match, TRBD2 (5 bases). This CDR3 has 14 residues. Germline CDR1 is SGHTS and CDR2 is YDEGEE. Trimming took off 0 bases at V and 3 bases at J, with 10 bases between the two ends. CDR3 nucleotide sequence: TGTGCCAGCAGCTTGGAGCGGACCCTCTACGAGCAGTACTTC. Residues: CASSLERTLYEQYF.

The chain uses TRBV5-5 and TRBJ2-5; TRBD2 matches at 7 bases. Germline V gene sequence: CDR1 SGHKS, CDR2 YYEKEE (reference sequence). The junction had 10 bases not matched to a gene; V was cut back by 0 bases and J by 2 bases. CDR3 length: 17 amino acids. In nucleotides, the CDR3 is TGTGCCAGCAGCTTGGGCTTCCTGGGAGGGGATCAAGAGACCCAGTACTTC. Protein sequence: CASSLGFLGGDQETQYF.

The chain carries TRBV28 and TRBJ1-1, with D tentatively TRBD1 (5 bases). Looked up from germline, CDR1 is MDHEN and CDR2 is SYDVKM. The length of the CDR3 is 13 residues. Trimming took off 6 bases at V and 4 bases at J, with 12 bases between the two ends. This CDR3 is CASSDGGFTEAFF. The DNA of the CDR3 is TGTGCCAGCAGCGACGGGGGATTCACTGAAGCTTTCTTT.

The chain couples TRBV7-9 to TRBJ2-7; D not certain. Trimming took off 0 bases at V and 2 bases at J, with 11 bases between the two ends. The CDR3 is 15 amino acids. The germline V gene encodes CDR1 SEHNR and CDR2 FQNEAQ (reference sequence). In DNA form, the CDR3 reads TGTGCCAGCAGCTTAGCTGGAGTAGCCACCTACGAGCAGTACTTC. Protein product: CASSLAGVATYEQYF.

The chain employs TRBV10-3 and TRBJ1-3, with a weak D call TRBD1 (5 bases). V gave up 5 bases and J gave up 2 bases, with 13 bases separating them. Germline-derived CDR1 and CDR2 are ENHRY and SYGVKD. CDR3 length: 15 residues. The CDR3: CAISRTPPPGNTIYF. CDR3 DNA: TGTGCCATCAGTAGGACACCCCCTCCTGGAAACACCATATATTTT.

The sample holds one count of this clone. This chain links TRBV29-1 with TRBJ1-1; TRBD1 matches at 7 bases. The CDR3 contains 13 residues. CDR1 and CDR2 from the germline V gene are SQVTM and ANQGSEA. After removal of 4 bases from V and 1 base from J, the junction contained 3 bases not matched to a gene. The CDR3 sequence: CSVAGQENTEAFF. The CDR3 DNA reads TGCAGCGTTGCTGGACAGGAGAACACTGAAGCTTTCTTT.

V and J are TRBV28 and TRBJ2-7; 9 bases fit TRBD1. J was trimmed by 3 bases and V by 5 bases; bases with no gene match: 5. Germline CDR1 MDHEN, CDR2 SYDVKM. The CDR3 totals 14 residues. CDR3 amino acids: CASSHGTGIYEQYF. The CDR3 bases are TGTGCCAGCAGTCACGGGACAGGGATCTACGAGCAGTACTTC.

This chain uses TRBV4-2 with TRBJ2-7; maybe TRBD1 (5 bases). The CDR3 extends over 15 amino acids. Trimming removed 0 bases from V and 2 bases from J, with 11 bases in between. In germline, CDR1 is LGHNA, CDR2 YNFKEQ. CDR3 residues: CASSQEGASPYEQYF. CDR3 in DNA: TGTGCCAGCAGCCAAGAAGGGGCATCCCCCTACGAGCAGTACTTC.

For the CDR3, the DNA is TGTGCCAGCAGTTTATACGCTAGCGGGGGGAGAGAGACCCAGTACTTC. This sequence encodes CASSLYASGGRETQYF. This chain joins TRBV28 and TRBJ2-5, with 11 nucleotides matching TRBD2. The V gene end was trimmed by 1 base and the J gene end by 4 bases; junction bases not matched to a gene: 5. The CDR3 length is 16 residues. The germline gives CDR1 MDHEN, CDR2 SYDVKM. Looking up the rest from reference TRBV28 and TRBJ2-5 gives the full variable domain: DVKVTQSSRYLVKRTGEKVFLECVQDMDHENMFWYRQDPGLGLRLIYFSYDVKMKEKGDIPEGYSVSREKKERFSLILESASTNQTSMYLCASSLYASGGRETQYFGPGTRLLVL.

The chain employs TRBV15 and TRBJ1-1; tentative D call: TRBD1 (6 bases). The V gene's germline CDR1 is LNHNV and CDR2 YYDKDF (reference sequence). V lost 9 bases to trimming and J lost 3 bases, with 17 bases between them. The CDR3 is made up of 14 amino acids. The CDR3 coding sequence is TGTGCCACGAGTGGTGGGGGCGGGTACACTGAAGCTTTCTTT. Residues: CATSGGGGYTEAFF.

V usage is TRBV7-2 and J usage is TRBJ1-2, with D perhaps TRBD1 (6 bases). Trimming shortened V by 5 bases and J by 5 bases, and 18 bases separated the two germline ends. The CDR3 covers 15 residues. Germline CDR1 reads SGHTA; CDR2 reads FQGNSA. The CDR3 protein is CASSISGGGLYGYTF. For the CDR3, the DNA is TGTGCCAGCAGCATTAGCGGGGGCGGACTGTATGGCTACACCTTC.

The V call is TRBV2, the J call TRBJ2-1; D remains unclear. The V and J ends lost 4 bases and 4 bases respectively, with 11 bases between them. Germline lookup yields CDR1 SNHLY and CDR2 FYNNEI. This CDR3 has 14 residues. This chain's CDR3 is CASSALPEYNEQFF. CDR3 coding DNA: TGTGCCAGCAGTGCGTTGCCGGAGTACAATGAGCAGTTCTTC.

V gene TRBV4-1 combines with J gene TRBJ1-5; 8 bases match TRBD1. V was clipped by 1 base and J by 0 bases; unmatched bases: 14. This CDR3 has 20 residues. Germline loops: CDR1 MGHRA, CDR2 YSYEKL. DNA of the CDR3: TGCGCCAGCAGCCAAGCCCCCCGTCGGACAGGGACATATAGCAATCAGCCCCAGCATTTT. Translating it yields CASSQAPRRTGTYSNQPQHF.

This chain uses TRBV5-4 with TRBJ1-2; D gene ambiguous. This CDR3 has 16 residues. V was trimmed by 2 bases and J by 5 bases, leaving 19 bases between them. The germline V gene encodes CDR1 SGHNT and CDR2 YYREEE (reference sequence). The chain's CDR3 is CASSFLWAKREYGYTF. CDR3 coding DNA: TGTGCCAGCAGCTTTTTATGGGCCAAGAGGGAATATGGCTACACCTTC. The whole variable domain, remainder taken from reference TRBV5-4 and TRBJ1-2, is ETGVTQSPTHLIKTRGQQVTLRCSSQSGHNTVSWYQQALGQGPQFIFQYYREEENGRGNFPPRFSGLQFPNYSSELNVNALELDDSALYLCASSFLWAKREYGYTFGSGTRLTVV.

The genes are TRBV27 and TRBJ1-6; TRBD1 matches 10 bases. V dropped 4 bases and J dropped 7; count of bases not matched to a gene: 4. This CDR3 spans 15 amino acids. Germline V gives CDR1 MNHEY, CDR2 SMNVEV (reference sequence). The CDR3 sequence: CASSWGQGWNSPLHF. In DNA, the CDR3 is TGTGCCAGCAGTTGGGGACAGGGGTGGAATTCACCCCTCCACTTT.

Worth noting for this clone: This same CDR3 is encoded by further DNA sequences in the sample. The genes are TRBV7-6 and TRBJ2-7; 7 bases fit TRBD1. From germline, CDR1 is SGHVS and CDR2 FNYEAQ. The CDR3 is 14 amino acids. V lost 1 base and J lost 0; bases outside the gene matches: 0. CDR3 nucleotide sequence: TGTGCCAGCAGCTTAGGGACAGGCTCCTACGAGCAGTACTTC. It specifies CASSLGTGSYEQYF.

This clone has more than one count but fewer than ten. This chain connects TRBV18 to TRBJ1-1, with 10 nucleotides matching TRBD1. The CDR3 has 15 amino acids. J lost 7 bases, V lost 3 bases, and 8 bases had no gene match. The germline CDR1 and CDR2 sequences are KGHSH and LQKENI. The CDR3 reads CASSPGQGRLHEAFF. CDR3 nucleotide sequence: TGTGCCAGCTCACCGGGACAGGGGCGGCTCCATGAAGCTTTCTTT.

The rearrangement links TRBV28 to TRBJ2-3; tentatively, D is TRBD2 (5 bases). Germline V gene sequence: CDR1 MDHEN, CDR2 SYDVKM. Trimming took off 8 bases at V and 1 base at J, with 13 bases between the two ends. CDR3 size: 14 residues. CDR3 DNA sequence: TGTGCCAGCCTGACGGCCGGGGGCACAGATACGCAGTATTTT. This sequence encodes CASLTAGGTDTQYF.

The CDR3 here is CASSPVENYGYTF. The CDR3, as DNA: TGTGCCAGCAGCCCGGTGGAGAACTATGGCTACACCTTC. The V and J genes are TRBV5-5 and TRBJ1-2; D unclear. Per germline, CDR1 SGHKS and CDR2 YYEKEE (reference sequence). Trimming left V 4 bases short and J 2 bases short, with 9 bases between. The length of the CDR3 is 13 residues.

This clone appeared a single time. V is TRBV2 and J is TRBJ2-1; D call uncertain. V gave up 10 bases and J gave up 0 bases, with 7 bases separating them. The CDR3 sequence is 12 residues long. Germline V lookup: CDR1 SNHLY, CDR2 FYNNEI. The CDR3 protein is CATRRSYNEQFF. CDR3 nucleotides: TGTGCCACCAGGCGCTCCTACAATGAGCAGTTCTTC.

In its sample, this clone is medium-sized. V gene TRBV28 combines with J gene TRBJ2-3, with 7 bases lining up with TRBD2. Trimming cost V 6 bases and J 0 bases; bases outside gene matches: 9. Germline CDR1 and CDR2: MDHEN and SYDVKM. CDR3 length: 16 residues. Here the CDR3 DNA reads TGTGCCAGCAGCCACCGTGCTAGCGGCAGCACAGATACGCAGTATTTT. This codes for CASSHRASGSTDTQYF.

As regards this clone: Relative to the germline gene, one junction end is altered; a read error may explain this. The chain uses TRBV7-9 and TRBJ2-7; 10 bases line up with TRBD2. Per the germline V gene, CDR1 is SEHNR and CDR2 is FQNEAQ (reference sequence). The CDR3 covers 17 residues. CDR3 sequence: CSSSLVLAGQVPGEQYF. CDR3 bases: TGTTCCAGCAGCTTAGTACTAGCGGGACAAGTTCCGGGCGAGCAGTACTTC.

The rearrangement links TRBV2 to TRBJ1-4; D not resolved. The CDR3 totals 13 residues. Germline V gene data show CDR1 as SNHLY and CDR2 as FYNNEI. Trimming stripped 9 bases from V and 4 bases from J, with 12 bases between. The CDR3 DNA follows: TGTGCCAGTTACCCGGGGATTAATGAAAAACTGTTTTTT. This translates into CASYPGINEKLFF. Based on the CDR3 plus reference TRBV2 and TRBJ1-4, the full variable domain is EPEVTQTPSHQVTQMGQEVILRCVPISNHLYFYWYRQILGQKVEFLVSFYNNEISEKSEIFDDQFSVERPDGSNFTLKIRSTKLEDSAMYFCASYPGINEKLFFGSGTQLSVL.